The next 8 T cell receptor beta chains were all read from a single sample in a study of T cells in Graves' hyperthyroidism and ophthalmopathy. Amplified TCR beta CDR3 regions derived from RNA transcripts. An initial round of RT-PCR targeting the TCR CDR3 relied on the HTBI primer set. TCRdb fed the multiplex PCR reads into MiXCR, producing one record per CDR3 protein. The data hold around 340,000 distinct CDR3 sequences, with about 14% observed a single time. Sequencing was done on a sample of blood. The source is a woman aged 30 to 39 with Graves' hyperthyroidism.

This clonotype was recorded at least ten times. The V gene is TRBV6-1, the J gene TRBJ2-5, with D possibly being TRBD2 (6 bases). The CDR3 contains 16 residues. In germline, CDR1 is MNHNS, CDR2 SASEGT. Deletions cut 6 bases from V and 5 bases from J, with 22 bases between. CDR3 nucleotides: TGTGCCAGCAGGGGGGGAGGCGGCGGGATTGGTGAGACCCAGTACTTC. It yields the protein CASRGGGGGIGETQYF.

This clonotype has ten or more counts. V is TRBV5-1 and J is TRBJ2-3, with D maybe TRBD1 (6 bases). V shed 3 bases and J shed 4 bases, with 12 bases lying between them. CDR3 length equals 14 residues. Germline values: CDR1 SGHRS, CDR2 YFSETQ. Written as DNA, the CDR3 is TGCGCCAGCAGCTCCTTAGGGGGTGCAGATACGCAGTATTTT. This encodes CASSSLGGADTQYF.

The chain recombines TRBV19 with TRBJ2-2; 7 positions agree with TRBD2. Germline V lookup: CDR1 LNHDA, CDR2 SQIVND (reference sequence). J was trimmed by 2 bases and V by 5 bases; bases with no gene match: 8. This CDR3 comprises 16 residues. The CDR3 region has the DNA TGTGCCAGTAGTCTGCGGGAGCCCCCAAACACCGGGGAGCTGTTTTTT. Translation: CASSLREPPNTGELFF.

J is TRBJ2-7 and V is TRBV9; a possible D gene is TRBD2 (6 bases). CDR1 is SGDLS, CDR2 YYNGEE, per germline. CDR3 length: 15 residues. The V end was cut by 8 bases, the J end by 3 bases, with 21 bases between. CDR3: CARKQPGLQRYEQYF. For the CDR3, the DNA is TGTGCCAGGAAACAGCCGGGACTTCAGCGCTACGAGCAGTACTTC.

This chain joins TRBV12-3 or TRBV12-4 and TRBJ2-7; no clear D. This CDR3 region has 16 residues. V was cut by 1 base and J by 0 bases, with 13 bases left in between. CDR3 residues: CASSLGFGEFSYEQYF. The CDR3, as DNA: TGTGCCAGCAGTTTAGGTTTTGGAGAGTTCTCCTACGAGCAGTACTTC.

This clonotype is deemed medium-sized. CDR3 residues: CSADGGRHTGELFF. The DNA for the CDR3 is TGCAGTGCGGATGGTGGGCGCCACACCGGGGAGCTGTTTTTT. V gene TRBV20-1 combines with J gene TRBJ2-2; D not certain. Germline CDR1 is DFQATT and CDR2 is SNEGSKA (reference sequence). Trimming shortened V by 6 bases and J by 3 bases, and 14 bases separated the two germline ends. CDR3 length: 14 residues.

This chain links TRBV6-2 or TRBV6-3 with TRBJ1-1, with D hard to call. The CDR3 consists of 11 residues. Trimming left V 8 bases short and J 11 bases short, with 15 bases between. Per the germline V gene, CDR1 is MNHEY and CDR2 is SVGEGT. CDR3 sequence: CASGNMAGAFF. The CDR3 DNA is TGTGCCAGCGGGAACATGGCCGGCGCTTTCTTT.

This clonotype was seen many times. The rearrangement joins TRBV12-3 or TRBV12-4 to TRBJ2-1; weak D call: TRBD2 (6 bases). The CDR3 contains 14 residues. V was cut by 5 bases and J by 7 bases, with 15 bases left in between. The CDR3 is CASSLRGGGNEQFF. CDR3 sequence (DNA): TGTGCCAGCAGTCTGCGGGGTGGTGGTAATGAGCAGTTCTTC.